This TCR beta chain derives from a study of OX40 agonist ivuxolimab in advanced cancers. Background on the study: The dose-escalation cohort was about 83% male, with a mean age of around 60 years, ranging about 23 to 90.

The table came from immunoSEQ multiplex PCR; TCRdb's copy has only in-frame clones and leaves some out. The repertoire holds about 79,000 clones, with roughly 90% as singletons. Study-level results: In the 0.1-3.0 mg/kg groups, partial responders showed among the lowest expansion. It was also the case that some nonresponders had low normalized T-cell clonal expansion. By week 6 at 0.1 to 3.0 mg/kg, blood CD4+ and CD8+ T cells had expanded clonally.

About this clone itself: The antigen is not known.

Germline loops: CDR1 LNHDA, CDR2 SQIVND (reference sequence). Trimming removed 7 bases at V and 6 bases at J, with 18 bases between. This CDR3 has 14 amino acids. The specimen was CD4+ or CD8+ T cells sorted from blood, collected in a trial of the OX40 agonist ivuxolimab. The V call is TRBV19, the J call TRBJ1-1; tentative D call: TRBD1 (5 bases). This receptor was taken from an adult with an advanced solid tumor such as melanoma, head and neck, liver or kidney cancer. This chain's CDR3 is CASKGMTSTAEAFF. In DNA form, the CDR3 reads TGTGCCAGTAAGGGGATGACGTCGACCGCTGAAGCTTTCTTT.